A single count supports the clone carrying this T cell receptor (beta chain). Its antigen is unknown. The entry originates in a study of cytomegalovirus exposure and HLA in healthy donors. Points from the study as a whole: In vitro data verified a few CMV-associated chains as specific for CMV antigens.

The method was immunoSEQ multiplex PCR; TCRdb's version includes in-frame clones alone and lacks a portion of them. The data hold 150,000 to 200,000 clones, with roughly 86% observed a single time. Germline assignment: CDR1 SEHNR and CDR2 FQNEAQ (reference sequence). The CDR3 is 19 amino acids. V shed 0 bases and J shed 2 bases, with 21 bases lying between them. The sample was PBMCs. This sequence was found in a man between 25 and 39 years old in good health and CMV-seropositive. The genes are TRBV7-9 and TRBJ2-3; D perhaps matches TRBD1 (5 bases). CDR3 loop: CASSLALAGPAQSTDTQYF. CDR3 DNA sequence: TGTGCCAGCAGCTTAGCTTTGGCAGGGCCGGCGCAGTCCACAGATACGCAGTATTTT. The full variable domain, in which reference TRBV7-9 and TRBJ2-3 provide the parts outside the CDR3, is DTGVSQNPRHKITKRGQNVTFRCDPISEHNRLYWYRQTLGQGPEFLTYFQNEAQLEKSRLLSDRFSAERPKGSFSTLEIQRTEQGDSAMYLCASSLALAGPAQSTDTQYFGPGTRLTVL.